This TCR beta chain was identified during a study of T cell repertoires in cytomegalovirus infection. Study in general: Based on public TCR beta signatures, there were indications of CMV infection and of a matching HLA type. Study results and limitations: There were HLA-C-restricted CMV-specific TCR beta clonotypes dominating the ex vivo response. Frequencies of public TCR beta families were cumulated, and this identified carriers of CMV plus the relevant HLA.

TCRdb analysed the reads with MiXCR anew, one entry per CDR3 protein. The sample includes approximately 240,000 distinct CDR3 sequences, about 12% of them seen just once. Germline assignment: CDR1 LNHDA and CDR2 SQIVND (reference sequence). J lost 2 bases, V lost 4 bases, and 4 bases had no gene match. The CDR3 runs to 14 residues. This clonotype was observed many times. Its antigen is not known. Sequenced material: PBMCs. The chain recombines TRBV19 with TRBJ1-1, with 7 bases lining up with TRBD1. The TCR originated in a human donor in good health (CMV status not recorded). Some clones in this sample may be carry-over from other donors' samples. CDR3 sequence: CASSTRQGNTEAFF. CDR3 coding DNA: TGTGCCAGTAGTACAAGACAGGGTAACACTGAAGCTTTCTTT.